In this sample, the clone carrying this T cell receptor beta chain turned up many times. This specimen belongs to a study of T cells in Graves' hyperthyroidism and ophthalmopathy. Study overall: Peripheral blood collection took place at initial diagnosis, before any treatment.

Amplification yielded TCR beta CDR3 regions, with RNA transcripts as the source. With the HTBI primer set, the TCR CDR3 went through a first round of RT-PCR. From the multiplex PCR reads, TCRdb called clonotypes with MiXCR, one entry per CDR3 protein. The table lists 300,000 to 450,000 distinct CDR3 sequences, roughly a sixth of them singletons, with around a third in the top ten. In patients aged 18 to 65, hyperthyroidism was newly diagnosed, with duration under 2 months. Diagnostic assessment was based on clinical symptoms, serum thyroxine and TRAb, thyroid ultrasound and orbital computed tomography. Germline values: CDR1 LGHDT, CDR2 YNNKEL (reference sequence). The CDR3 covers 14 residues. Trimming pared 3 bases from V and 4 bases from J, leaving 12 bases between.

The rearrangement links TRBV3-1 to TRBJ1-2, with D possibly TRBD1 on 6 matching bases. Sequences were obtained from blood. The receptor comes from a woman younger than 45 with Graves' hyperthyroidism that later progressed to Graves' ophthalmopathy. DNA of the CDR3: TGTGCCAGCAGCCAGTTGACAGGCCTCTATGGCTACACCTTC. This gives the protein CASSQLTGLYGYTF.